These 20 T cell receptor beta chains came from one sample sequenced in a study of cytomegalovirus exposure and HLA in healthy donors. Both 60 Vbeta primers and 13 Jbeta primers went into the PCR. Using immunoSEQ multiplex PCR, the repertoire was profiled, and TCRdb retains in-frame clones only, with some absent. The sample has tens of thousands of clones, roughly 60% seen once. The sequenced sample was PBMCs. The receptors come from a woman between 50 and 59 years old in good health and CMV-seropositive.

V is TRBV28 and J is TRBJ2-1; possible D gene TRBD2, 5 bases. Germline CDR1 and CDR2: MDHEN and SYDVKM. The germline V and J ends were trimmed by 4 bases and 7 bases, with 17 bases remaining between them. This CDR3 contains 15 residues. CDR3 protein: CASSSTRMGLNEQFF. The CDR3 region has the DNA TGTGCCAGCAGTTCAACTAGGATGGGGTTGAATGAGCAGTTCTTC.

The gene calls are TRBV9 and TRBJ1-6, with 8 bases that match TRBD1. Unmatched junction bases numbered 3, after V lost 0 bases and J lost 10 bases. Germline CDR1 and CDR2: SGDLS and YYNGEE. This CDR3 has 14 amino acids. The CDR3 loop reads CASSVAGGNSPLHF. The CDR3, as DNA: TGTGCCAGCAGCGTAGCAGGGGGCAACTCACCCCTCCACTTT.

This sequence joins TRBV27 and TRBJ2-1; 11 nucleotides agree with TRBD2. The V and J ends lost 5 bases and 12 bases, in that order; junction bases with no gene match: 3. This CDR3 is 12 amino acids long. CDR1 is MNHEY, CDR2 SMNVEV, per germline (reference sequence). CDR3 sequence (DNA): TGTGCCAGCAGTCCTGGGACTAGCGGGCAGTTCTTC. Translating gives CASSPGTSGQFF.

This sequence joins TRBV30 and TRBJ2-7; 9 nucleotides align to TRBD1. This CDR3 region has 15 residues. The trim removed 3 bases at V and 7 bases at J, leaving 13 bases unmatched. From germline, CDR1 is GTSNPN and CDR2 SVGIG (reference sequence). DNA of the CDR3: TGTGCCTGGAGCGACCGGGACAGGGTCCTGAGGGAGCAGTACTTC. As protein: CAWSDRDRVLREQYF. The full variable domain, with the rest looked up from reference TRBV30 and TRBJ2-7, is SQTIHQWPATLVQPVGSPLSLECTVEGTSNPNLYWYRQAAGRGLQLLFYSVGIGQISSEVPQNLSASRPQDRQFILSSKKLLLSDSGFYLCAWSDRDRVLREQYFGPGTRLTVT.

The rearrangement joins TRBV5-1 to TRBJ2-1; TRBD1 might be the D (6 bases). The germline V gene encodes CDR1 SGHRS and CDR2 YFSETQ. V shed 2 bases and J shed 4 bases, with 7 bases lying between them. The CDR3 extends over 13 amino acids. CDR3 sequence: CASSFGQYNEQFF. The CDR3 bases are TGCGCCAGCAGCTTCGGACAGTACAATGAGCAGTTCTTC.

This rearrangement joins TRBV7-9 to TRBJ2-5; the match to TRBD1 covers 7 bases. The CDR3 sequence is 16 residues long. Trimming cost V 1 base and J 1 base; bases outside gene matches: 6. The germline CDR1 and CDR2 sequences are SEHNR and FQNEAQ (reference sequence). The CDR3 sequence: CASSLGTGMLQETQYF. CDR3 in DNA: TGTGCCAGCAGCTTAGGGACAGGAATGCTCCAAGAGACCCAGTACTTC.

The chain's CDR3 is CASSSQGTGANVLTF. As DNA, the CDR3 is TGTGCCAGCAGTTCCCAGGGGACTGGGGCCAACGTCCTGACTTTC. The chain uses TRBV6-5 and TRBJ2-6; possible D gene TRBD1, 6 bases. The germline CDR1 and CDR2 sequences are MNHEY and SVGAGI. Trimming left V 4 bases short and J 2 bases short, with 9 bases between. The CDR3 totals 15 residues.

The rearrangement links TRBV18 to TRBJ1-1, with 9 nucleotides matching TRBD1. This CDR3 contains 16 residues. With 6 bases clipped from V and 6 bases from J, the junction kept 14 bases outside the gene matches. Germline-derived CDR1 and CDR2 are KGHSH and LQKENI. The CDR3 DNA follows: TGTGCCAGCTCTGAGGGAATGGGACAGGGTGAATCTGAAGCTTTCTTT. Protein: CASSEGMGQGESEAFF.

This chain connects TRBV6-6 to TRBJ2-3; tentative D call: TRBD1 (5 bases). The CDR3 runs 14 residues. The V gene lost 1 base and the J gene lost 1 base, with 6 bases spanning the gap. The germline gives CDR1 MNHNY, CDR2 SVGAGI (reference sequence). In DNA form, the CDR3 reads TGTGCCAGCAGTTACTTGACAGGCACAGATACGCAGTATTTT. It is translated as CASSYLTGTDTQYF.

The chain combines TRBV29-1 with TRBJ2-7; 12 bases map to TRBD1. The CDR3 spans 16 residues. The junction had 6 bases not matched to a gene; V was cut back by 1 base and J by 2 bases. The germline V gene encodes CDR1 SQVTM and CDR2 ANQGSEA. CDR3 in DNA: TGCAGCGTTGAAGTAGCGGGACAGGGGGCACCCTACGAGCAGTACTTC. As protein: CSVEVAGQGAPYEQYF.

This rearrangement joins TRBV6-6 to TRBJ1-1, with TRBD1 matching over 11 bases. CDR3 size: 14 residues. Germline trimming cut 5 bases from V and 3 bases from J; bases unmatched to any gene: 2. Germline CDR1 reads MNHNY; CDR2 reads SVGAGI (reference sequence). CDR3 amino acids: CASSKGQGDTEAFF. CDR3 nucleotide sequence: TGTGCCAGCAGTAAGGGACAGGGGGACACTGAAGCTTTCTTT.

V usage is TRBV30 and J usage is TRBJ1-2; D gene ambiguous. V lost 2 bases and J lost 4, with 14 bases in between. Germline V gene lookup returns CDR1 GTSNPN and CDR2 SVGIG (reference sequence). The CDR3 covers 14 residues. CDR3 amino acids: CAWSKARLSYGYTF. The CDR3 DNA is TGTGCCTGGAGTAAAGCCAGGCTTAGCTATGGCTACACCTTC.

In this sample, this clone turned up a few times. V usage is TRBV19 and J usage is TRBJ1-6; D is undetermined. Trimming cost V 7 bases and J 10 bases, with 17 bases left between them. The length of the CDR3 is 14 residues. Germline V lookup: CDR1 LNHDA, CDR2 SQIVND (reference sequence). The CDR3 is CASTQWAGESPLHF. Written as DNA, the CDR3 is TGTGCCAGTACTCAGTGGGCGGGAGAGTCACCCCTCCACTTT.

The sample holds one count of this clone. The V gene is TRBV2, the J gene TRBJ2-7; TRBD1 is a possible D gene (6 bases). The germline V gene has CDR1 SNHLY and CDR2 FYNNEI. CDR3 length equals 13 residues. The V gene lost 7 bases and the J gene lost 0 bases, with 10 bases spanning the gap. In nucleotides, the CDR3 is TGTGCCAGCAATGGCAGGGGCTCCTACGAGCAGTACTTC. Translating it yields CASNGRGSYEQYF. Combining the CDR3 with reference TRBV2 and TRBJ2-7 gives the whole variable domain EPEVTQTPSHQVTQMGQEVILRCVPISNHLYFYWYRQILGQKVEFLVSFYNNEISEKSEIFDDQFSVERPDGSNFTLKIRSTKLEDSAMYFCASNGRGSYEQYFGPGTRLTVT.

With respect to this clone: At one boundary the junction diverges from the germline segment, which might be a read error. The V and J genes are TRBV7-2 and TRBJ1-1; weak D call: TRBD1 (5 bases). Germline CDR1 reads SGHTA; CDR2 reads FQGNSA. The CDR3 has 14 residues. CDR3: CASSLAGGNTEAFF. The CDR3, as DNA: TGTGCCAGCAGCCTAGCGGGGGGGAACACTGAAGCTTTCTTT.

This chain joins TRBV20-1 and TRBJ2-1; a weak D match, TRBD1 (5 bases). The CDR3 has 10 amino acids. Germline CDR1 and CDR2: DFQATT and SNEGSKA (reference sequence). V was shortened by 6 bases and J by 7 bases, with 7 bases between the two germline ends. The CDR3 here is CSAGVNEQFF. In DNA, the CDR3 is TGCAGTGCAGGGGTGAATGAGCAGTTCTTC.

This clone was seen a few times. The rearrangement joins TRBV28 to TRBJ1-2; the D gene is possibly TRBD1 (6 bases). Germline V gene lookup returns CDR1 MDHEN and CDR2 SYDVKM. The CDR3 has 16 residues. Trimming removed 7 bases from V and 3 bases from J, with 21 bases in between. CDR3 DNA sequence: TGTGCCAGCACTCCGGCAGGGACATCGGCAGACTATGGCTACACCTTC. This codes for CASTPAGTSADYGYTF.

CDR3 in amino acids: CASSLSRVDGYTF. For the CDR3, the DNA is TGTGCCAGCAGCTTAAGCAGGGTCGATGGCTACACCTTC. V usage is TRBV7-9 and J usage is TRBJ1-2; TRBD1 is a possible D gene (5 bases). Germline-derived CDR1 and CDR2 are SEHNR and FQNEAQ (reference sequence). Deletions cut 2 bases from V and 6 bases from J, with 10 bases between. The CDR3 covers 13 residues.

This clone was counted a single time. The chain uses TRBV2 and TRBJ1-1; tentatively, D is TRBD1 (6 bases). In germline, CDR1 is SNHLY, CDR2 FYNNEI. The CDR3 covers 14 residues. Trimming stripped 1 base from V and 6 bases from J, with 12 bases between. For the CDR3, the DNA is TGTGCCAGCAGTGAAGGGGCAGGGGACGCTGAAGCTTTCTTT. It specifies CASSEGAGDAEAFF. The full variable domain, rest sourced from reference TRBV2 and TRBJ1-1, is EPEVTQTPSHQVTQMGQEVILRCVPISNHLYFYWYRQILGQKVEFLVSFYNNEISEKSEIFDDQFSVERPDGSNFTLKIRSTKLEDSAMYFCASSEGAGDAEAFFGQGTRLTVV.

This clone was counted once. J is TRBJ1-4 and V is TRBV6-5; 8 nucleotides match TRBD1. Germline V CDR1 and CDR2: MNHEY, SVGAGI. The CDR3 is 16 amino acids. J lost 4 bases, V lost 0 bases, and 4 bases had no gene match. This CDR3 is CASSYSITGGNEKLFF. CDR3 nucleotides: TGTGCCAGCAGTTACTCGATCACAGGGGGTAATGAAAAACTGTTTTTT.